This T cell receptor beta chain was observed in a study of blood T cell repertoires in COVID-19. About the study: PBMCs, B-cell-depleted T cells, or T cells provided the cDNA or gDNA that made up the material.

Participants came from some 26 US areas, aged about 18 to 100 years. The recovered donors of Cohort 3 showed two negative PCRs, clearance, or symptom resolution. Profiled with immunoSEQ multiplex PCR; TCRdb holds only in-frame clones, not every one. The sample carries 150,000 to 200,000 clones, over 70% recorded once. The clonotype was recovered from a woman aged 55-75 years who had recovered from COVID-19. Sequenced sample: PBMCs or T cells enriched from blood (not recorded which).

Here the CDR3 reads CASSMTGEGYGYTF. DNA for the CDR3: TGTGCCAGCAGCATGACAGGGGAGGGCTATGGCTACACCTTC. V is TRBV2 and J is TRBJ1-2; 8 bases align to TRBD1. V dropped 6 bases and J dropped 4; count of bases not matched to a gene: 7. The CDR3 extends over 14 amino acids. Germline loops: CDR1 SNHLY, CDR2 FYNNEI.